A selection of T cell receptor beta chains follows, all from one sample in a study of T cell responses to AZD1222 COVID-19 vaccine. Sequencing used immunoSEQ multiplex PCR; TCRdb keeps in-frame clones, though not all of them. The table has 150,000 to 200,000 clones, roughly 93% seen once. This specimen was peripheral blood, taken on day 0 of AZD1222 vaccination. Receptor source: an adult in good health. Each CDR3 is given with its conserved first and last residue. Each record gives: V gene, clone size, J gene, D gene, CDR3 DNA, CDR3 protein. The D gene is left open where the match is weak. Clone sizes are given selectively: once, few, many, or a class where the clone is expanded.

>TRBV6-5|.|TRBJ1-3|TRBD1
TGTGCCAGCAGAGACAGGGGGCGTAGTGGAAACACCATATATTTT
CASRDRGRSGNTIYF
>TRBV5-1|.|TRBJ1-6|TRBD1
TGCGCCAGCAGCGCCCGGGACAGCTATAATTCACCCCTCCACTTT
CASSARDSYNSPLHF
>TRBV5-1|once|TRBJ1-4|.
TGCGCCAGCAGCTTCCTTGCAACTAATGAAAAACTGTTTTTT
CASSFLATNEKLFF
>TRBV7-9|.|TRBJ2-7|TRBD2
TGTGCCAGCAGCTTTTTAGCGGGGGGCCCCGGCGAGCAGTACTTC
CASSFLAGGPGEQYF
>TRBV7-2|.|TRBJ2-7|.
TGTGCCAGCAGCTTGAACCTAGAGGTCGAGCAGTACTTC
CASSLNLEVEQYF
>TRBV5-6|.|TRBJ1-1|TRBD1
TGTGCCAGCAGCTCGGGCCTTTACAGGGGCCGGGACACTGAAGCTTTCTTT
CASSSGLYRGRDTEAFF
>TRBV29-1|.|TRBJ1-1|.
TGCAGCGCTCGGGACTCCGAGAACACTGAAGCTTTCTTT
CSARDSENTEAFF
>TRBV11-3|.|TRBJ1-1|TRBD1
TGTGCCAGCAGCTTAGGGACAGGGTTGAACACTGAAGCTTTCTTT
CASSLGTGLNTEAFF
>TRBV28|.|TRBJ1-2|.
TGTGCCAGCCTGACCTGGGAGAAGGGCTACACCTTC
CASLTWEKGYTF
>TRBV29-1|.|TRBJ2-3|.
TGCAGCGTTGGCTCTTCAGGGAGTGCTGGCACAGATACGCAGTATTTT
CSVGSSGSAGTDTQYF
>TRBV4-2|.|TRBJ2-3|.
TGTGCCAGCGGCAGGGAGGATTCACCAGATACGCAGTATTTT
CASGREDSPDTQYF
>TRBV6-5|few|TRBJ1-3|TRBD1
TGTGCCAGCAGTTACTCTCAGAAGGACAGGGAAGATTTT
CASSYSQKDREDF
>TRBV28|.|TRBJ2-7|TRBD2
TGTGCCAGCAGTCCCCAGCGGGGGGGCGTCATGGCCTACGAGCAGTACTTC
CASSPQRGGVMAYEQYF
>TRBV7-8|.|TRBJ2-3|TRBD2
TGTGCCAGCAGCTCGGGCCGGGGGGGTCGAGTTAGCACAGATACGCAGTATTTT
CASSSGRGGRVSTDTQYF
>TRBV27|.|TRBJ2-2|TRBD1
TGTGCCAGCAGCGGGACAGGGATGAACACCGGGGAGCTGTTTTTT
CASSGTGMNTGELFF
>TRBV19|.|TRBJ2-3|TRBD2
TGTGCCAGTAGTATATCAACGACTAGCGGGAGCACAGATACGCAGTATTTT
CASSISTTSGSTDTQYF
>TRBV2|.|TRBJ2-1|.
TGTGCCAGCAGTGAAGGGGGAGGCTATGAGCAGTTCTTC
CASSEGGGYEQFF
>TRBV6-5|.|TRBJ1-1|.
TGTGCCAGCACCTCCACGACGCTTGAAGCTTTCTTT
CASTSTTLEAFF
>TRBV28|.|TRBJ1-2|TRBD1
TGTGCCAGCAGTGTGGGACAGGGCTATGGCTACACCTTC
CASSVGQGYGYTF
>TRBV6-2/TRBV6-3|once|TRBJ2-3|.
TGTGCCAGCAGTTACCAGGGCACAGATACGCAGTATTTT
CASSYQGTDTQYF
>TRBV30|once|TRBJ1-4|.
TGTGCCTGGAGTCTAGGGGAAAAACTGTTTTTT
CAWSLGEKLFF
>TRBV9|.|TRBJ2-5|TRBD2
TGTGCCAGCAGCGTAGGACGAGCGGGGGGTTCCATTTATATACAAGAGACCCAGTACTTC
CASSVGRAGGSIYIQETQYF
>TRBV28|.|TRBJ2-1|.
TGTGCCAGCAGTTCCGCCCTGGAGGGGGCGGCCTACAATGAGCAGTTCTTC
CASSSALEGAAYNEQFF
>TRBV7-9|.|TRBJ1-3|.
TGTGCCAGCAGTTATCCAACAGGGAGAGGAAACACCATATATTTT
CASSYPTGRGNTIYF
>TRBV2|.|TRBJ1-6|.
TGTGCCAGCAGGTTGGGGGACGGAGTTAATTCACCCCTCCACTTT
CASRLGDGVNSPLHF
>TRBV4-1|.|TRBJ2-5|.
TGCGCCAGCAGCGACCCCACAGGGAACGGACAAGAGACCCAGTACTTC
CASSDPTGNGQETQYF
>TRBV3-1/TRBV3-2|.|TRBJ2-7|TRBD2
TGTGCCAGCAGGAGCGGGGGTGCGTACGAGCAGTACTTC
CASRSGGAYEQYF
>TRBV18|.|TRBJ1-1|.
TGTGCCAGCTCACCCTATCCCTCCTCCGAGGGGAACACTGAAGCTTTCTTT
CASSPYPSSEGNTEAFF
>TRBV4-1|.|TRBJ1-6|.
TGCGCCAGCAGCCACCCCAGGGAACCAAGAGTTAATTCACCCCTCCACTTT
CASSHPREPRVNSPLHF
>TRBV5-1|.|TRBJ2-2|.
TGCGCCAGCAGCTTGGACGAGGGAAGAACCGGGGAGCTGTTTTTT
CASSLDEGRTGELFF
>TRBV5-1|.|TRBJ1-2|.
TGCGCCAGCAGCTTGGATGTTAACTATGGCTACACCTTC
CASSLDVNYGYTF
>TRBV10-2|.|TRBJ2-5|.
TGCGCCACAAGTCCCTTGTACCAAGAGACCCAGTACTTC
CATSPLYQETQYF
>TRBV15|.|TRBJ2-1|.
TGTGCCACCAGCAGAGTGGGCACCCAGGGCCCCGGAAAGTTCTTC
CATSRVGTQGPGKFF
>TRBV19|.|TRBJ2-7|.
TGTGCCAGTAGGGCCCCCCGAGGGCAGGGCTACGAGCAGTACTTC
CASRAPRGQGYEQYF